This TCR beta chain was identified during a study of T cell changes during pregnancy in multiple sclerosis. The protocol was immunoSEQ multiplex PCR, while the TCRdb copy is restricted to in-frame clones and leaves out a portion. The sample has about 73,000 clones, roughly 88% seen once. The specimen was peripheral blood, collected after pregnancy. The receptor was derived from a female donor in good health, enrolled as a control in a pregnancy study.

The CDR3 loop reads CASSPDRGGNTIYF. CDR3 coding DNA: TGCGCCAGCAGCCCGGACAGGGGTGGAAACACCATATATTTT. The genes are TRBV5-1 and TRBJ1-3, with TRBD1 matching 9 bases. The V gene's germline CDR1 is SGHRS and CDR2 YFSETQ. CDR3 size: 14 residues. With 4 bases clipped from V and 3 bases from J, the junction kept 2 bases outside the gene matches.